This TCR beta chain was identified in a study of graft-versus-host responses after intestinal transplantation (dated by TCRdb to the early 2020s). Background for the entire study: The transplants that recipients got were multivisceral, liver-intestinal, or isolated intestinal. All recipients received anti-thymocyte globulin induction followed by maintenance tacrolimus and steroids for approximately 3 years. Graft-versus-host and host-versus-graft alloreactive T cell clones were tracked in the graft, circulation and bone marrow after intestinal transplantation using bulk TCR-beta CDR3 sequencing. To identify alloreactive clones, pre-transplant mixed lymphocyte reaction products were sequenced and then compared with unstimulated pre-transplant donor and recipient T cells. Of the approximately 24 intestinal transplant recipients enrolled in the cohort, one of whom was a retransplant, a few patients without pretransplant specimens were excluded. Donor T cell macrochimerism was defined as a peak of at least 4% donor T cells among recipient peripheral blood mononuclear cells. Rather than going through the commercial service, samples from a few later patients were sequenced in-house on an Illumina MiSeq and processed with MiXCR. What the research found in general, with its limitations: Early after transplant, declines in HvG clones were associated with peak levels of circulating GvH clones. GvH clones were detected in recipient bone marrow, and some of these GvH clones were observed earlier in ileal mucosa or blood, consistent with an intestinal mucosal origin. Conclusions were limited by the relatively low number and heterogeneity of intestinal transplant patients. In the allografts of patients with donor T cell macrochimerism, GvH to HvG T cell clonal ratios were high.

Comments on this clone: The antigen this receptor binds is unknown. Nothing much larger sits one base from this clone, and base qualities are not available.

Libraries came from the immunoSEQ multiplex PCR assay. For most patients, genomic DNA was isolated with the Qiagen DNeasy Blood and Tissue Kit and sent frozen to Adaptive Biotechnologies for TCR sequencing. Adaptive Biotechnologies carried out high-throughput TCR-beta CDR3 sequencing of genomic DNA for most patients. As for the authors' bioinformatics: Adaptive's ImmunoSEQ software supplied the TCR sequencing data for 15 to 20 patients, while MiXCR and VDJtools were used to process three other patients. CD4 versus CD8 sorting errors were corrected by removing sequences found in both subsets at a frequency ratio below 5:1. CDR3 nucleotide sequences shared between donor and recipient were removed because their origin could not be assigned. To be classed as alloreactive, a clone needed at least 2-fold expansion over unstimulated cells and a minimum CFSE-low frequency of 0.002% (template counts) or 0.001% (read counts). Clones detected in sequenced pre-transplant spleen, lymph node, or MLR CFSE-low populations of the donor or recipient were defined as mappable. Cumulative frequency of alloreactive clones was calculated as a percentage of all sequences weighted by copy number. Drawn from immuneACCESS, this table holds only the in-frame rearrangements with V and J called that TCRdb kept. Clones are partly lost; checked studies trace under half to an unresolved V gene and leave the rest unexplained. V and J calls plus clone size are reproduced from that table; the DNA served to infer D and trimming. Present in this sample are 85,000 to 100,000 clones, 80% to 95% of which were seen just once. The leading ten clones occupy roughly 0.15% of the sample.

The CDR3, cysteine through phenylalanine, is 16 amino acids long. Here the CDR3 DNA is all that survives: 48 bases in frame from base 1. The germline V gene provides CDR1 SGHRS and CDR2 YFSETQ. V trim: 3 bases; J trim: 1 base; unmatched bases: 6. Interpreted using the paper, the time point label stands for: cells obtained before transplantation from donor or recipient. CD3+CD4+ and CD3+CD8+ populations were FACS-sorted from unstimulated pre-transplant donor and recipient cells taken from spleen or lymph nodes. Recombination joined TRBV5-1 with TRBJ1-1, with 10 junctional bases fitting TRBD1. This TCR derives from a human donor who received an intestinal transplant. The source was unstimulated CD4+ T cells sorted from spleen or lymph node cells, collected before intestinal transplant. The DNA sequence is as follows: TGCGCCAGCAGCTCCCTGACAGGGGGCGAGAACACTGAAGCTTTCTTT. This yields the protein CASSSLTGGENTEAFF.